Below, 12 T cell receptor beta chains from the same sample are listed, as sequenced in a study of CD8+ T cells in alopecia areata. It was cDNA, reverse transcribed from extracted RNA, that served as the sequencing template. TCRdb's table, derived via immunoSEQ multiplex PCR, lists solely in-frame clones and lacks some. The sample records roughly 7,200 clones, approximately 71% being singletons. The treatment denotes: oral pan-JAK inhibitor, 5-10 mg twice daily. As part of sample collection, lesional scalp punch biopsies and peripheral blood were taken from alopecia areata patients. The specimen comprised skin, sampled at week 4, from a patient treated with tofacitinib. Receptor source: a human donor with alopecia areata.

The genes are TRBV7-2 and TRBJ2-5; D is unresolved. This CDR3 contains 12 residues. The V end was cut by 0 bases, the J end by 5 bases, with 4 bases between. Germline CDR1 and CDR2: SGHTA and FQGNSA. The CDR3 spells CASSLARETQYF. CDR3 sequence (DNA): TGTGCCAGCAGCTTAGCGCGGGAGACCCAGTACTTC. Full variable domain (rest looked up from reference TRBV7-2 and TRBJ2-5): GAGVSQSPSNKVTEKGKDVELRCDPISGHTALYWYRQSLGQGLEFLIYFQGNSAPDKSGLPSDRFSAERTGGSVSTLTIQRTQQEDSAVYLCASSLARETQYFGPGTRLLVL.

This clone was counted once. V is TRBV7-2 and J is TRBJ2-3, with TRBD2 matching 8 bases. V lost 5 bases to trimming and J lost 5 bases; unmatched junction nucleotides: 15. This CDR3 contains 17 residues. Germline loops: CDR1 SGHTA, CDR2 FQGNSA. In DNA form, the CDR3 reads TGTGCCAGCAGCCCTCGGGGGGGGGATGTAGAGGAAGATACGCAGTATTTT. Its translation: CASSPRGGDVEEDTQYF.

The chain carries TRBV18 and TRBJ2-7, with 8 bases identical to TRBD2. This CDR3 has 14 residues. V shed 6 bases and J 3 bases; nucleotides not matched to a gene: 7. The germline V gene encodes CDR1 KGHSH and CDR2 LQKENI. The CDR3 DNA follows: TGTGCCAGCTCGCCCGGGGGGGACTACTACGAGCAGTACTTC. It specifies CASSPGGDYYEQYF.

V is TRBV27 and J is TRBJ1-5, with a possible D match to TRBD1 (5 bases). V was pared by 6 bases and J by 2 bases, with 17 bases between. Germline CDR1 and CDR2: MNHEY and SMNVEV (reference sequence). This CDR3 has 16 amino acids. This chain's CDR3 is CASSNKQVMCNQPQHF. Written as DNA, the CDR3 is TGTGCCAGCAGCAACAAACAGGTGATGTGCAATCAGCCCCAGCATTTT.

The chain has TRBV6-9 and TRBJ2-5; D is unresolved. Germline V gives CDR1 MNHGY, CDR2 SVAAGI. CDR3 length: 11 amino acids. Trimming left V 2 bases short and J 4 bases short, with 2 bases between. The CDR3 is CASSYRETQYF. Here the CDR3 DNA reads TGTGCCAGCAGTTATAGAGAGACCCAGTACTTC.

The genes are TRBV6-1 and TRBJ2-5, with 9 bases matching TRBD1. The DNA end lines up better with TRBJ2-7; the J call may be wrong. CDR3 length: 15 residues. The germline V gene encodes CDR1 MNHNS and CDR2 SASEGT. The CDR3 is CASSPHRGRPYEQYF. In DNA form, the CDR3 reads TGTGCCAGCAGTCCCCACAGGGGGCGACCCTACGAGCAGTACTTC.

The chain is built from TRBV6-6 and TRBJ1-1; D is possibly TRBD1 (5 bases). CDR1 is MNHNY and CDR2 is SVGAGI in the germline V gene (reference sequence). Trimming cost V 5 bases and J 5 bases, with 6 bases left between them. This CDR3 is 11 amino acids long. For the CDR3, the DNA is TGTGCCAGCAGTCACAGGACTGAAGCTTTCTTT. Its protein product is CASSHRTEAFF.

The CDR3 protein is CASSEGWGGLTEAFF. The DNA for the CDR3 is TGTGCCAGCAGTGAAGGTTGGGGAGGGCTCACTGAAGCTTTCTTT. V usage is TRBV6-1 and J usage is TRBJ1-1; no clear D. Germline CDR1 and CDR2: MNHNS and SASEGT. This CDR3 has 15 residues. Trimming shortened V by 1 base and J by 4 bases, and 13 bases separated the two germline ends.

The chain recombines TRBV7-8 with TRBJ2-7; D unresolved. CDR1 is SGHVS, CDR2 FQNEAQ, per germline. The CDR3 spans 15 residues. The V and J ends lost 3 bases and 6 bases respectively, with 18 bases between them. The CDR3 nucleotides read TGTGCCAGCAGCTTCCTAAGGGAAGGCTCTACCGAGCAGTACTTC. Translated: CASSFLREGSTEQYF.

The chain joins TRBV29-1 to TRBJ1-1; D gene unclear. CDR3 length: 11 amino acids. The V end was cut by 1 base, the J end by 6 bases, with 6 bases between. CDR1 SQVTM and CDR2 ANQGSEA come from the germline V gene. CDR3 in DNA: TGCAGCGTTGAAGTCACGCCTGAAGCTTTCTTT. This codes for CSVEVTPEAFF.

V gene TRBV6-6 combines with J gene TRBJ2-7; D might be TRBD1 (6 bases). The CDR3 runs 15 residues. V was shortened by 8 bases and J by 3 bases, with 20 bases between the two germline ends. Germline V gives CDR1 MNHNY, CDR2 SVGAGI (reference sequence). The CDR3 region is CASRRDRMVSYEQYF. In DNA form, the CDR3 reads TGTGCCAGCCGTCGCGACAGGATGGTAAGCTACGAGCAGTACTTC.

The chain carries TRBV9 and TRBJ2-5; tentatively, D is TRBD1 or TRBD2 (5 bases each). The J call could be wrong; TRBJ2-7 is a better fit for the DNA end. Germline V gene lookup returns CDR1 SGDLS and CDR2 YYNGEE. This CDR3 spans 15 amino acids. The CDR3 protein is CASSTGPLGYYEQYF. CDR3 nucleotides: TGTGCCAGCAGCACGGGACCACTGGGCTACTACGAGCAGTACTTC.